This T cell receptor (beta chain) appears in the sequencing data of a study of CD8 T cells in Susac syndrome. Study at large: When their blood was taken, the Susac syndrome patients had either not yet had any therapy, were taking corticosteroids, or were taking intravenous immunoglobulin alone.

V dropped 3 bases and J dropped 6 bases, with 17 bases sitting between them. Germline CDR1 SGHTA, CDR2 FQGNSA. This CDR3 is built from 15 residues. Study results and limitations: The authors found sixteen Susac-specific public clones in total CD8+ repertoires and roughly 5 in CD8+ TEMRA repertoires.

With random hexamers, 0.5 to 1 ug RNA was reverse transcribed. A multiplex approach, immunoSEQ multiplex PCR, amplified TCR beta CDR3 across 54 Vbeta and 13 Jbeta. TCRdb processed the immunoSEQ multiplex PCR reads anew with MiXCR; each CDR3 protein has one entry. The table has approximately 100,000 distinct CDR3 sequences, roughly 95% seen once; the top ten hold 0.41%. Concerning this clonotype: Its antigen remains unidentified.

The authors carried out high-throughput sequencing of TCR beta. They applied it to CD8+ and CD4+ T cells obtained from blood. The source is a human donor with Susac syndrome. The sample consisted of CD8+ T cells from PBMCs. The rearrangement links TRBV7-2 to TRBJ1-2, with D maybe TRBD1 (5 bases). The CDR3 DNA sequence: TGTGCCAGCAGCTTCGAACCGCCAACGGGGGATGGCTACACCTTC. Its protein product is CASSFEPPTGDGYTF.